This T cell receptor (beta chain) was captured in a study of blood T cell repertoires in COVID-19. The table lists this clone with a count of one. Methods used by the authors: Nucleated cell number was recorded as an estimate derived from reference gene primer amplification. Sequenced by immunoSEQ multiplex PCR; TCRdb stores in-frame clones only, minus some. V, J and clone size reflect that table, while D and trimming were determined from the DNA. Altogether roughly 300,000 clones are present, 85% to 90% being singletons, with the ten largest covering about 1.6%. Source material: peripheral blood. This clonotype originated in a woman aged 40 to 49 who had recovered from COVID-19.

CDR3 sequence: CASSLWTGRTYNEQFF. The CDR3 DNA is TGTGCCAGCAGCCTATGGACAGGGAGGACCTACAATGAGCAGTTCTTC. The chain is built from TRBV7-6 and TRBJ2-1, with 8 bases lining up with TRBD1. The CDR3 has 16 residues. V was clipped by 5 bases and J by 2 bases; unmatched bases: 8. CDR1 is SGHVS, CDR2 FNYEAQ, per germline.